These 27 T cell receptor beta chains were all obtained from the same sample, sequenced in a study of identical twins. TCRdb fed the 5' RACE reads into MiXCR, producing one record per CDR3 protein. This sample has 1.5 million to 2 million distinct CDR3 sequences, with less than 35% found just once. The sequenced material came from cord blood. The receptors originated from a newborn girl in good health.

This clonotype was recorded a few times. The gene calls are TRBV7-2 and TRBJ2-3; 9 bases agree with TRBD2. V lost 5 bases to trimming and J lost 3 bases; unmatched junction nucleotides: 12. Germline loops: CDR1 SGHTA, CDR2 FQGNSA. This CDR3 contains 17 residues. CDR3 DNA sequence: TGTGCCAGCAGCAGTAGCGGGAGCAGCTACGGGACAGATACGCAGTATTTT. The encoded protein is CASSSSGSSYGTDTQYF.

The table lists this clonotype with a few counts. The chain combines TRBV15 with TRBJ1-1; a weak D match, TRBD1 (6 bases). This CDR3 spans 16 amino acids. V was trimmed by 1 base and J by 6 bases, leaving 18 bases between them. CDR1 and CDR2 (germline): LNHNV, YYDKDF (reference sequence). Here the CDR3 reads CATSRGYGNREAEAFF. CDR3 in DNA: TGTGCCACCAGCAGAGGGTATGGTAACAGGGAAGCTGAAGCTTTCTTT.

The gene calls are TRBV4-2 and TRBJ2-1, with D hard to call. Germline CDR1 is LGHNA and CDR2 is YNFKEQ. Trimming cost V 0 bases and J 1 base, with 16 bases left between them. The CDR3 has 18 residues. The CDR3 nucleotides read TGTGCCAGCAGCCAAGATTCAGTAGTGGCAGGATCCTACAATGAGCAGTTCTTC. This encodes CASSQDSVVAGSYNEQFF.

CDR3 in amino acids: CSARDGGGSMNTEAFF. Here the CDR3 DNA reads TGCAGTGCTAGAGATGGTGGGGGGTCGATGAACACTGAAGCTTTCTTT. The chain combines TRBV20-1 with TRBJ1-1, with D perhaps matching TRBD1 (5 bases). Germline CDR1 is DFQATT and CDR2 is SNEGSKA (reference sequence). The CDR3 contains 16 residues. V was shortened by 0 bases and J by 0 bases, with 14 bases between the two germline ends.

This clonotype was detected only a few times. The chain carries TRBV2 and TRBJ2-3, with TRBD2 identical over 8 bases. CDR1 is SNHLY, CDR2 FYNNEI, per germline. The CDR3 sequence is 15 residues long. V was pared by 7 bases and J by 4 bases, with 10 bases of the junction left unmatched. The CDR3 DNA sequence: TGTGCCAGCACTTCCGGGACTAGATCTTCAGATACGCAGTATTTT. Amino acids: CASTSGTRSSDTQYF.

This chain uses TRBV24-1 with TRBJ2-3; no clear D. CDR1 and CDR2 (germline): KGHDR, SFDVKD. The CDR3 has 14 residues. Trimming left V 5 bases short and J 0 bases short, with 8 bases between. CDR3 coding DNA: TGTGCCACCAGTGCCCAATCTAGCACAGATACGCAGTATTTT. Its protein product is CATSAQSSTDTQYF.

This clonotype has only a few counts. The V gene is TRBV20-1, the J gene TRBJ2-3; 13 bases fit TRBD2. The V segment lost 3 bases and the J segment 1 base; nucleotides outside the gene matches: 4. The V gene's germline CDR1 is DFQATT and CDR2 SNEGSKA (reference sequence). The CDR3 is made up of 16 amino acids. CDR3 in DNA: TGCAGTGCTAGTCAGACTAGCGGGGGGCGCACAGATACGCAGTATTTT. The encoded protein is CSASQTSGGRTDTQYF.

This chain uses TRBV20-1 with TRBJ2-7; 9 positions match TRBD1. V was pared by 2 bases and J by 3 bases, with 8 bases of the junction left unmatched. This CDR3 has 15 residues. The germline gives CDR1 DFQATT, CDR2 SNEGSKA (reference sequence). The CDR3 DNA sequence: TGCAGTGCTAGAACTTTCCGGGACAGGGACTACGAGCAGTACTTC. Translating it yields CSARTFRDRDYEQYF.

The V and J genes are TRBV7-9 and TRBJ2-7; D remains ambiguous. The germline V gene encodes CDR1 SEHNR and CDR2 FQNEAQ (reference sequence). Trimming took off 5 bases at V and 2 bases at J, with 13 bases between the two ends. There are 14 residues in the CDR3. The CDR3 here is CASSEHNRAYEQYF. The CDR3 DNA follows: TGTGCCAGCAGCGAACACAATAGGGCCTACGAGCAGTACTTC.

The chain carries TRBV20-1 and TRBJ1-2; D is undetermined. Germline CDR1 is DFQATT and CDR2 is SNEGSKA (reference sequence). V was clipped by 5 bases and J by 7 bases, with 14 bases between them. This CDR3 spans 12 amino acids. Written as DNA, the CDR3 is TGCAGTGCTCCATTAATAGTGGGTGGCTACACCTTC. Translating gives CSAPLIVGGYTF.

The chain recombines TRBV7-2 with TRBJ2-1, with 8 bases that match TRBD2. The V gene's germline CDR1 is SGHTA and CDR2 FQGNSA. Trimming at V came to 5 bases and at J to 4 bases, leaving 10 bases not matched to a gene. CDR3 length: 16 residues. The CDR3 protein is CASSDLRGGVYNEQFF. In nucleotides, the CDR3 is TGTGCCAGCAGCGACCTACGGGGGGGCGTATACAATGAGCAGTTCTTC.

The genes are TRBV12-3 or TRBV12-4 and TRBJ2-4, with 8 positions matching TRBD2. The CDR3 consists of 15 residues. Losses at the gene ends were 1 base for V and 13 bases for J; bases not matched to a gene: 12. CDR3 loop: CASSLGAGGHNEQYF. CDR3 DNA: TGTGCCAGCAGTTTAGGGGCGGGGGGACACAATGAGCAGTACTTC.

The J gene is TRBJ1-6, the V gene TRBV5-8; D uncertain. In germline, CDR1 is SGHTS, CDR2 YDEGEE. Trimming stripped 5 bases from V and 0 bases from J, with 18 bases between. The CDR3 has 18 residues. The CDR3 reads CASSWTPESFSYNSPLHF. In DNA, the CDR3 is TGTGCCAGCAGTTGGACGCCGGAGTCCTTCTCCTATAATTCACCCCTCCACTTT.

The table lists this clonotype with a few counts. The V call is TRBV2, the J call TRBJ1-1; TRBD1 is a possible D gene (5 bases). Germline loops: CDR1 SNHLY, CDR2 FYNNEI. V was cut by 6 bases and J by 3 bases, with 11 bases left in between. The CDR3 sequence is 13 residues long. The CDR3 loop reads CASRRMGDTEAFF. The CDR3 region has the DNA TGTGCCAGCAGACGGATGGGGGACACTGAAGCTTTCTTT. The full variable domain, completed using reference TRBV2 and TRBJ1-1, is EPEVTQTPSHQVTQMGQEVILRCVPISNHLYFYWYRQILGQKVEFLVSFYNNEISEKSEIFDDQFSVERPDGSNFTLKIRSTKLEDSAMYFCASRRMGDTEAFFGQGTRLTVV.

The chain employs TRBV6-6 and TRBJ1-5; 8 bases map to TRBD1. Trimming took 0 bases from V and 5 from J; bases not matched to a gene: 3. This CDR3 contains 15 residues. CDR1 MNHNY and CDR2 SVGAGI come from the germline V gene (reference sequence). The CDR3 loop reads CASSYSAQGDQPQHF. In DNA form, the CDR3 reads TGTGCCAGCAGTTACTCAGCACAGGGGGATCAGCCCCAGCATTTT.

On this clonotype: Being one base from a much bigger clone, this may be a read error. The chain employs TRBV25-1 and TRBJ2-5; TRBD2 aligns across 13 bases. The CDR3 totals 14 residues. Germline-derived CDR1 and CDR2 are MGHDK and SYGVNS. After removal of 4 bases from V and 7 bases from J, the junction contained 3 bases not matched to a gene. The chain's CDR3 is CASSGTSGRGTQYF. CDR3 in DNA: TGTGCCAGCAGTGGGACTAGCGGGAGAGGGACCCAGTACTTC.

In its sample, this clonotype was seen a few times. This chain joins TRBV15 and TRBJ2-3, with unresolved D. V lost 0 bases to trimming and J lost 0 bases, with 7 bases between them. Germline lookup yields CDR1 LNHNV and CDR2 YYDKDF (reference sequence). The CDR3 is 15 residues long. The CDR3 nucleotides read TGTGCCACCAGCAGAGATCCCGCTAGCACAGATACGCAGTATTTT. This gives the protein CATSRDPASTDTQYF.

This clonotype showed up just a few times. The chain is built from TRBV5-1 and TRBJ2-1; 12 positions agree with TRBD2. The CDR3 runs 15 residues. CDR1 is SGHRS, CDR2 YFSETQ, per germline. V dropped 5 bases and J dropped 5; count of bases not matched to a gene: 5. Here the CDR3 reads CASRPLAGGDNEQFF. CDR3 DNA sequence: TGCGCCAGCAGACCCCTAGCGGGAGGGGACAATGAGCAGTTCTTC.

The V gene is TRBV4-3, the J gene TRBJ2-1, with 9 bases that match TRBD2. With the DNA end fitting TRBJ2-7 better, the J assignment may be wrong. CDR3 size: 15 residues. The germline gives CDR1 LGHNA, CDR2 YSLEER. The CDR3 region is CASSQGTSEYNEQYF. The CDR3 region has the DNA TGCGCCAGCAGCCAAGGGACTAGCGAATACAATGAGCAGTACTTC.

The V gene is TRBV11-2, the J gene TRBJ2-1; 12 nucleotides align to TRBD2. The CDR3 is made up of 16 amino acids. Germline trimming cut 8 bases from V and 6 bases from J; bases unmatched to any gene: 11. Germline CDR1 is SGHAT and CDR2 is FQNNGV. The CDR3 DNA sequence: TGTGCCAGCTCCCCACTAGCGGGAGGACGGGTCAATGAGCAGTTCTTC. It is translated as CASSPLAGGRVNEQFF.

This clonotype was detected only a few times. The chain carries TRBV7-9 and TRBJ1-1; TRBD1 agrees at 7 bases. The CDR3 runs to 15 residues. V shed 5 bases, J shed 2 bases, and the junction held 8 bases outside the gene matches. Germline V gives CDR1 SEHNR, CDR2 FQNEAQ (reference sequence). CDR3 amino acids: CASSVTYRGNTEAFF. The CDR3 coding sequence is TGTGCCAGCAGCGTAACTTACAGGGGAAACACTGAAGCTTTCTTT.

This clonotype was seen a few times. V usage is TRBV6-5 and J usage is TRBJ1-2, with TRBD1 identical over 11 bases. The CDR3 has 16 residues. With 4 bases clipped from V and 4 bases from J, the junction kept 8 bases outside the gene matches. CDR1 and CDR2 (germline): MNHEY, SVGAGI. The CDR3 bases are TGTGCCAGCAGTTTTAACACCGGGACAGGGGGCTATGGCTACACCTTC. This encodes CASSFNTGTGGYGYTF.

This sequence joins TRBV21-1 and TRBJ2-1; TRBD2, as called in the table, went unchecked against the DNA. TRBV21-1 is classified as a pseudogene. The CDR3 extends over 19 amino acids. The CDR3: CASSKEGLAGDRSYNEQFF. Written as DNA, the CDR3 is TGTGCCAGCAGCAAAGAGGGACTAGCGGGAGACCGCTCCTACAATGAGCAGTTCTTC.

The gene calls are TRBV4-2 and TRBJ2-3; TRBD2 might be the D (5 bases). The CDR3 sequence is 15 residues long. Germline lookup yields CDR1 LGHNA and CDR2 YNFKEQ. V lost 2 bases to trimming and J lost 4 bases, with 13 bases between them. The CDR3 loop reads CASSQYIGNADTQYF. CDR3 sequence (DNA): TGTGCCAGCAGCCAATATATCGGGAATGCAGATACGCAGTATTTT.

The V call is TRBV20-1, the J call TRBJ1-2; 10 bases map to TRBD1. The junction had 3 bases not matched to a gene; V was cut back by 3 bases and J by 2 bases. The CDR3 length is 14 residues. Germline CDR1 reads DFQATT; CDR2 reads SNEGSKA (reference sequence). In DNA, the CDR3 is TGCAGTGCTAGGGCGGGACAGGGGAACTATGGCTACACCTTC. It yields the protein CSARAGQGNYGYTF.

The chain is built from TRBV27 and TRBJ2-1; D remains ambiguous. This CDR3 spans 13 amino acids. The germline V gene encodes CDR1 MNHEY and CDR2 SMNVEV (reference sequence). The ends were cut back, 2 bases at V and 10 bases at J, with 12 bases in the middle. As DNA, the CDR3 is TGTGCCAGCAGTTTAAAAAGCTCCTACGAGCAGTTCTTC. This translates into CASSLKSSYEQFF.

The table lists this clonotype with a few counts. The V and J genes are TRBV3-1 and TRBJ2-3; TRBD2 agrees at 7 bases. Germline V gives CDR1 LGHDT, CDR2 YNNKEL (reference sequence). The CDR3 has 18 amino acids. V lost 0 bases, J lost 5 bases, and 14 bases stayed unmatched. The CDR3 DNA follows: TGTGCCAGCAGCCAAGATCGGCGTGGGAGGGCCCGTGGAGATACGCAGTATTTT. Translated: CASSQDRRGRARGDTQYF.